Below, 3 T cell receptor beta chains from the same sample are listed, as sequenced in a study of blood T cells in healthy people across ages. The authors ran a second PCR of about 6 to 11 cycles using a sample-barcoded 5' primer and a J-beta primer mix. TCRdb independently ran MiXCR on the 5' RACE reads; one entry per CDR3 protein. The sample lists roughly 500,000 distinct CDR3 sequences, about 26% seen once, with around 20% in the top ten. Sequences were obtained from blood. The receptors derive from a woman between 65 and 79 years old in good health.

This clonotype was counted a few times. The gene calls are TRBV27 and TRBJ1-6; 7 nucleotides line up with TRBD1. Trimming took 6 bases from V and 6 from J; bases not matched to a gene: 5. Germline CDR1 MNHEY, CDR2 SMNVEV (reference sequence). This CDR3 has 14 amino acids. DNA for the CDR3: TGTGCCAGCAGGGGTGGGACAGTTAATTCACCCCTCCACTTT. This sequence encodes CASRGGTVNSPLHF.

This clonotype has more than one count but fewer than ten. The chain couples TRBV15 to TRBJ2-2; no firm D call. Trimming removed 3 bases from V and 6 bases from J, with 5 bases in between. This CDR3 spans 12 amino acids. CDR1 LNHNV and CDR2 YYDKDF come from the germline V gene (reference sequence). The CDR3 sequence: CATSRKPGELFF. In DNA form, the CDR3 reads TGTGCCACCAGCAGGAAACCCGGGGAGCTGTTTTTT.

The V and J genes are TRBV7-2 and TRBJ2-1, with 8 bases lining up with TRBD2. The assigned J gene may be wrong: the sequence end matches TRBJ2-5 better. The CDR3 length is 14 residues. Germline V gene lookup returns CDR1 SGHTA and CDR2 FQGNSA. CDR3 nucleotide sequence: TGTGCCAGCAGCTTAATGACTAGCGATGAGACCCAGTACTTC. The encoded protein is CASSLMTSDETQYF.